A selection of T cell receptor beta chains follows, all from one sample in a study of blood T cell repertoires in COVID-19. Profiling relied on immunoSEQ multiplex PCR, and the TCRdb table lists in-frame clones only, not all of them. The data contain about 150,000 clones, around 80% of them singletons. The sequencing input was PBMCs or T cells enriched from blood (not recorded which). These receptors were collected from a woman aged 50 to 60 who had recovered from COVID-19. CDR3s leave out the opening cysteine and the closing phenylalanine or tryptophan.

cdr3_aa j_call v_call
ASSSPGQAYEQY TRBJ2-7 TRBV6-6
SVEHRGTASNEQF TRBJ2-1 TRBV29-1
ASSPGANNQPQH TRBJ1-5 TRBV18
ASILRGGPNQPQH TRBJ1-5 TRBV28
ASSKGPGGFSSNYGYT TRBJ1-2 TRBV21-1
ASSQRLHSGANVLT TRBJ2-6 TRBV28
ASSTGLAGDVLQETQY TRBJ2-5 TRBV19
ASSPRAAGGLQDTQY TRBJ2-3 TRBV3-1/TRBV3-2
ATRWGLNTEAF TRBJ1-1 TRBV24-1
ASSPYTGELF TRBJ2-2 TRBV12-3/TRBV12-4
ASGSTGSNEKLF TRBJ1-4 TRBV2
ASFDREAWNTEAF TRBJ1-1 TRBV2
ASSHRQGLTGANVLT TRBJ2-6 TRBV4-1
ASSPLRTSGVNTGELF TRBJ2-2 TRBV18
ASSLGPGYTEAF TRBJ1-1 TRBV5-1
ASSIVGGELNEQF TRBJ2-1 TRBV19
ASSLESSGSYEQY TRBJ2-7 TRBV7-9
ASGTDRGFTDTQY TRBJ2-3 TRBV12-5
AWGRGGADTEAF TRBJ1-1 TRBV30
ASSQDGQGSYNEQF TRBJ2-1 TRBV4-1
ASSVRSGMNTEAF TRBJ1-1 TRBV9
ASSQRGRVSNSPLH TRBJ1-6 TRBV3-1/TRBV3-2
ASSPLAGTYNEQF TRBJ2-1 TRBV5-6
ASSINPYTEAF TRBJ1-1 TRBV19
ASSLSYRSGGETDTQY TRBJ2-3 TRBV7-3
ASSSRPTGAGSGYT TRBJ1-2 TRBV28
ASSFPGQGNQPQH TRBJ1-5 TRBV7-8
AWSVPGDYEQY TRBJ2-7 TRBV30
ASSQLAGQSNYEQY TRBJ2-7 TRBV2
ASSGGQYETQY TRBJ2-5 TRBV5-6
AWRDGQVVGELF TRBJ1-4 TRBV30
ASSLLLQGEAF TRBJ1-1 TRBV14
ASSQVQAINQPQH TRBJ1-5 TRBV4-1
ATPPFTGELF TRBJ2-2 TRBV11-3
ASRVGLSNQPQH TRBJ1-5 TRBV2
ASSLGTAYQETQY TRBJ2-5 TRBV27
ASSPRDQHGYT TRBJ1-2 TRBV12-3/TRBV12-4
ASSVGSGANVLT TRBJ2-6 TRBV9
ASSDGTGEQY TRBJ2-7 TRBV28
ASSKCGRTNYGYT TRBJ1-2 TRBV21-1
ASRAGQNTEAF TRBJ1-1 TRBV7-2
ASTPQGVAVTEAF TRBJ1-1 TRBV27
AISSGDAANEKLF TRBJ1-4 TRBV10-3
ASSPSAGGSTDTQY TRBJ2-3 TRBV7-3
ATSRDVWNTEAF TRBJ1-1 TRBV15
ASSLDRESHNSPLH TRBJ1-6 TRBV5-1
SANSLNTEAF TRBJ1-1 TRBV29-1
AWSAGGYTGELF TRBJ2-2 TRBV30
ASSLEAPKDTQY TRBJ2-3 TRBV5-6
ASSLSSRETQY TRBJ2-5 TRBV11-3